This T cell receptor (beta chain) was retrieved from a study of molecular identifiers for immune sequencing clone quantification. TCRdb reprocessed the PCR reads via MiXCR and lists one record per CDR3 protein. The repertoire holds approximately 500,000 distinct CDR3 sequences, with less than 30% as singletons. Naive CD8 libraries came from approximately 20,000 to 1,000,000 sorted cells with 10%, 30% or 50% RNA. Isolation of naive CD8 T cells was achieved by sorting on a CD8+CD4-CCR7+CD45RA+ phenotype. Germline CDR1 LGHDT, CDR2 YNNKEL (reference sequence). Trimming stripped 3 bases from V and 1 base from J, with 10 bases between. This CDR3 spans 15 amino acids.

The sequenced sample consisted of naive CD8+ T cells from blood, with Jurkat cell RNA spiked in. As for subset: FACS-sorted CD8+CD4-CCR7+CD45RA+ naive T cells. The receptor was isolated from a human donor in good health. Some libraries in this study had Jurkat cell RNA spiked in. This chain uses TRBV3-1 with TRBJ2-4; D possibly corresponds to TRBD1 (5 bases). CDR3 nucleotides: TGTGCCAGCAGCCAGGGCCCAGGGGCCAAAAACATTCAGTACTTC. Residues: CASSQGPGAKNIQYF.